The rows below give T cell receptor beta chains drawn from one sample of a study of type 1 regulatory T cells. Antigen specificity for these receptors is unknown. TCRdb ran MiXCR on the reads and lists one entry per CDR3 protein. The sample includes fewer than 70,000 distinct CDR3 sequences, nearly 65% of them seen just once. The sequenced material came from cultured T cells, either the whole culture or a sorted T cell fraction (not recorded which). These receptor sequences come from a human donor in good health. Both conserved end residues are part of each CDR3. Fields, in order: CDR3 DNA, CDR3 protein, J gene, D gene, V gene, clone size. D genes are given only for firm matches. Only part of the rows carry a size: once, few, many, or a class if the clone is expanded.

TGCAGTGCTAGAGGTAGCGGGAGAGAGACCCAGTACTTC | CSARGSGRETQYF | TRBJ2-5 | TRBD2 | TRBV20-1 | -
TGCAGTGCTAGTGAAGCTAGCGGGATTTCTTCGTTGCGGGAGCAGTTCTTC | CSASEASGISSLREQFF | TRBJ2-1 | TRBD2 | TRBV20-1 | many
TGTGCCAGCAGGGCTCGGGGTACCGTGGAGACCCAGTACTTC | CASRARGTVETQYF | TRBJ2-5 | - | TRBV12-3/TRBV12-4 | -
TGCGCCAGCAGCTGGGGGACAGTCGGCAATGAGCAGTTCTTC | CASSWGTVGNEQFF | TRBJ2-1 | TRBD1 | TRBV5-1 | few
TGCGCCAGCAGCCTTGTTTCTGGGGGCGGAGGGTCCGGTGAAAAACTGTTTTTT | CASSLVSGGGGSGEKLFF | TRBJ1-4 | - | TRBV5-1 | -
TGTGCCAGCAGCGAACTAGCTGGGGACGAGCAGTACTTC | CASSELAGDEQYF | TRBJ2-7 | - | TRBV9 | -
TGTGCCAGCAGCGTGATACAGGGGGCCCTGACTGAAGCTTTCTTT | CASSVIQGALTEAFF | TRBJ1-1 | TRBD1 | TRBV9 | few
TGTGCCAGCAGACTACTAGGACTAGCGGGAGATGAGACCCAGTACTTC | CASRLLGLAGDETQYF | TRBJ2-5 | TRBD2 | TRBV6-5 | -
TGTGCCAGCAGACCTGACCAGGGGGGGATGAAAGCTTTCTTT | CASRPDQGGMKAFF | TRBJ1-1 | TRBD1 | TRBV2 | -
TGTGCCAGTAGTATTTATACCTCTGGAAACACCATATATTTT | CASSIYTSGNTIYF | TRBJ1-3 | - | TRBV19 | -
TGCAGTGCTAGATCCCGTAAGGGGCGCAACTATGGCTACACCTTC | CSARSRKGRNYGYTF | TRBJ1-2 | - | TRBV20-1 | -
TGTGCCAGCACCAGTAGGAGCGGGAACATCGATGAGCAGTTCTTC | CASTSRSGNIDEQFF | TRBJ2-1 | TRBD2 | TRBV6-1 | -
TGTGCCAGCAGTTACGGGACTAGCGCCTACGAGCAGTACTTC | CASSYGTSAYEQYF | TRBJ2-7 | TRBD2 | TRBV6-2/TRBV6-3 | many
TGCAGCGTTGCAAATAGCGGGAGCGGAGGGGAGCTGTTTTTT | CSVANSGSGGELFF | TRBJ2-2 | TRBD2 | TRBV29-1 | -
TGCAGTGCGCCCGGTCCCGCAGATACGCAGTATTTT | CSAPGPADTQYF | TRBJ2-3 | - | TRBV20-1 | -
TGTGCCAGCAGCCAAGAATGGGGGCGCATACTTCAGCCCCAGCATTTT | CASSQEWGRILQPQHF | TRBJ1-5 | - | TRBV4-2 | -
TGCGCCAGCAGTTCCGACACCCCTAGCACAGATACGCAGTATTTT | CASSSDTPSTDTQYF | TRBJ2-3 | - | TRBV5-1 | -
TGTGCCAGCAGTTTATCTGACCGGCGAGAGACCCAGTACTTC | CASSLSDRRETQYF | TRBJ2-5 | - | TRBV28 | once
TGTGCCACCGGACAGGGGGCCTTCACTGAAGCTTTCTTT | CATGQGAFTEAFF | TRBJ1-1 | TRBD1 | TRBV3-1 | -
TGTGCCAGCAGTGAAACCTGGACACCCCCTAGCCAGACCCAGTACTTC | CASSETWTPPSQTQYF | TRBJ2-5 | - | TRBV6-1 | -
TGTGCCAGTAGCGTCACTAGCGGGAGGGCCGAGGGGTTCTTC | CASSVTSGRAEGFF | TRBJ2-1 | TRBD2 | TRBV19 | once
TGTGCCAGCAGTTTAGGGTCAGGGGCGCCTTTCAACACTGAAGCTTTCTTT | CASSLGSGAPFNTEAFF | TRBJ1-1 | - | TRBV28 | few
TGTGCCAGCAGTGTTGGGTGGGGACAGGTAAACAATGAGCAGTTCTTC | CASSVGWGQVNNEQFF | TRBJ2-1 | TRBD1 | TRBV6-1 | many
TGCAGCGTTGAAGATAGCAGGGTGGGAAAACTGTTTTTT | CSVEDSRVGKLFF | TRBJ1-4 | - | TRBV29-1 | few
TGCAGCGTTGAATCAGGGGGCCATGGCTACACCTTC | CSVESGGHGYTF | TRBJ1-2 | TRBD1 | TRBV29-1 | -
TGTGCCAGCTCACCAAGGGCAGGGCAGACCTACGAGCAGTACTTC | CASSPRAGQTYEQYF | TRBJ2-7 | - | TRBV18 | -
TGCGCCAGCAGCTTGGGCGGACTAGCGGGAGCGGAGCAGTTCTTC | CASSLGGLAGAEQFF | TRBJ2-1 | TRBD2 | TRBV5-1 | -
TGTGCCAGCAGCTTAGCCCGGCCAGGACAGGGATCCACCGGGGAGCTGTTTTTT | CASSLARPGQGSTGELFF | TRBJ2-2 | TRBD1 | TRBV7-9 | -
TGTGCCAGCAGCCCTCAGGATAGCGGGACCTACAATGAGCAGTTCTTC | CASSPQDSGTYNEQFF | TRBJ2-1 | TRBD2 | TRBV7-3 | -
TGTGCCAGTAGTAAAGGGACTAGCGGGGCTGTCACCGGGGAGCTGTTTTTT | CASSKGTSGAVTGELFF | TRBJ2-2 | TRBD2 | TRBV19 | -
TGTGCCAGCAGCGTTGACAGGGGAGGCAATCAGCCCCAGCATTTT | CASSVDRGGNQPQHF | TRBJ1-5 | TRBD1 | TRBV11-2 | -
TGTGCCAGCAGCGTAGAGGGAAACACCATATATTTT | CASSVEGNTIYF | TRBJ1-3 | - | TRBV9 | -
TGTGCCAGTTCAGGTGTCACCGGGGAGCTGTTTTTT | CASSGVTGELFF | TRBJ2-2 | - | TRBV18 | -
TGTGCCAGCAGCCTTGGGCGGGTCACAACTAATGAAAAACTGTTTTTT | CASSLGRVTTNEKLFF | TRBJ1-4 | - | TRBV5-4 | -
TGTGCCTGGACAGGGGCGAATAAAAGGAGCTCCTACGAGCAGTACTTC | CAWTGANKRSSYEQYF | TRBJ2-7 | - | TRBV30 | once
TGTGCCAGTGCGGCGGGACAGGGGGCTAATCAGCCCCAGCATTTT | CASAAGQGANQPQHF | TRBJ1-5 | TRBD1 | TRBV19 | few
TGTGCCAGCAGCTTGGAGGGGGGGGCTTTTGGCTACACCTTC | CASSLEGGAFGYTF | TRBJ1-2 | - | TRBV5-4 | -
TGTGCCAGCAGCTTACTAGCGGGCACAGATACGCAGTATTTT | CASSLLAGTDTQYF | TRBJ2-3 | TRBD2 | TRBV7-3 | -
TGTGCCAGTAGTACAGGATCCTACGAGCAGTACTTC | CASSTGSYEQYF | TRBJ2-7 | - | TRBV19 | -
TGTGCCTGGGAGACGGTTGAAGCTTTCTTT | CAWETVEAFF | TRBJ1-1 | - | TRBV30 | -
TGCGCCAGCAGCCAAGAAGTAGGAGGGGGTTTCAATCAGCCCCAGCATTTT | CASSQEVGGGFNQPQHF | TRBJ1-5 | - | TRBV4-3 | -
TGTGCCAGCAGCGTGGGACTGTTCTACGAGCAGTACTTC | CASSVGLFYEQYF | TRBJ2-7 | - | TRBV7-2 | once
TGTGCCAGCTCACCCGGGATCTCCTACGAGCAGTACTTC | CASSPGISYEQYF | TRBJ2-7 | - | TRBV18 | -
TGCAGTGCTGACCCTCCTAGCGGGAGGAATAATGAGCAGTTCTTC | CSADPPSGRNNEQFF | TRBJ2-1 | TRBD2 | TRBV20-1 | -
TGTGCCAGCAGCGGACCGGGGACAGACACCGGGGAGCTGTTTTTT | CASSGPGTDTGELFF | TRBJ2-2 | TRBD1 | TRBV14 | -
TGCAGTGCTAGAGTAAGAGGGGCACCTCGTATGGCCCAGCATTTT | CSARVRGAPRMAQHF | TRBJ1-5 | - | TRBV20-1 | -
TGTGCCAGCAGCCTCGCGGGACAGGACTACGAGCAGTACTTC | CASSLAGQDYEQYF | TRBJ2-7 | TRBD1 | TRBV27 | -
TGCAGTGCTACAATGGGGAGCTACCCGACAGATACGCAGTATTTT | CSATMGSYPTDTQYF | TRBJ2-3 | - | TRBV20-1 | -
TGCAGTCCCGGGACTAGCGGATCTATGACCTACGAGCAGTACTTC | CSPGTSGSMTYEQYF | TRBJ2-7 | TRBD2 | TRBV20-1 | few
TGTGCCAGCAGACGGAGCCTAGCGGCCTACGAGCAGTACTTC | CASRRSLAAYEQYF | TRBJ2-7 | TRBD2 | TRBV7-2 | once
TGTGCCAGTAGTACAAATTTCGGGGGTTCCCAAGCGGGGGAGCAGTACTTC | CASSTNFGGSQAGEQYF | TRBJ2-7 | TRBD2 | TRBV19 | -
TGTGCCAGCTCACCAACCGGGACAGGGGGCGGCTTGAACACTGAAGCTTTCTTT | CASSPTGTGGGLNTEAFF | TRBJ1-1 | TRBD1 | TRBV18 | -
TGTGCCAGCAGTGAAGTGGGACAGTTGAACACCGGGGAGCTGTTTTTT | CASSEVGQLNTGELFF | TRBJ2-2 | TRBD1 | TRBV2 | -
TGTGCCAGCAGCTTGTACCAAGAGACCCAGTACTTC | CASSLYQETQYF | TRBJ2-5 | - | TRBV5-5 | -
TGTGCCAGCGGTTTCGCATGGGGTGTCGGTGAAAAACTGTTTTTT | CASGFAWGVGEKLFF | TRBJ1-4 | - | TRBV27 | -
TGTGCCAGCAGTTTAAACGCGGGAGGTCCGACCGGGGAGCTGTTTTTT | CASSLNAGGPTGELFF | TRBJ2-2 | TRBD2 | TRBV12-3/TRBV12-4 | -
TGTGCCAGCTCACCAGGAAGCGGAGGCGCTTCCTACGAGCAGTACTTC | CASSPGSGGASYEQYF | TRBJ2-7 | - | TRBV18 | -
TGTGCCAGCAAACCGGGACAGGGGTCATCAACAACCAATCAGCCCCAGCATTTT | CASKPGQGSSTTNQPQHF | TRBJ1-5 | TRBD1 | TRBV6-1 | -
TGCAGCGTTGGGTGGGAGAACATTCAGTACTTC | CSVGWENIQYF | TRBJ2-4 | - | TRBV29-1 | -